These 22 T cell receptor beta chains came from one sample sequenced in a study of blood T cell repertoires in COVID-19. Sequencing was performed with immunoSEQ multiplex PCR; in TCRdb, only in-frame clones are kept and a portion is missing. This sample carries around 25,000 clones, roughly 89% of them seen once, and the ten largest clones take roughly a fifth. Material for sequencing was peripheral blood. These receptors were taken from a human donor in a cohort sampled during active COVID-19.

The rearrangement joins TRBV19 to TRBJ1-4; a weak D match, TRBD1 (5 bases). The germline CDR1 and CDR2 sequences are LNHDA and SQIVND (reference sequence). Deletions cut 5 bases from V and 0 bases from J, with 10 bases between. CDR3 length equals 15 residues. CDR3 protein: CASSSIGATNEKLFF. In DNA form, the CDR3 reads TGTGCCAGTAGTTCGATAGGGGCAACTAATGAAAAACTGTTTTTT. Filled out from reference TRBV19 and TRBJ1-4, the complete variable domain reads DGGITQSPKYLFRKEGQNVTLSCEQNLNHDAMYWYRQDPGQGLRLIYYSQIVNDFQKGDIAEGYSVSREKKESFPLTVTSAQKNPTAFYLCASSSIGATNEKLFFGSGTQLSVL.

This clone was detected only a few times. CDR3 sequence (DNA): TGTGCCAGCAGCTTAGGCAGTACGTCCTACGAGCAGTACTTC. Translating gives CASSLGSTSYEQYF. V is TRBV7-9 and J is TRBJ2-7; D gene unclear. Trimming left V 1 base short and J 1 base short, with 8 bases between. Germline assignment: CDR1 SEHNR and CDR2 FQNEAQ (reference sequence). This CDR3 region has 14 residues.

The chain uses TRBV28 and TRBJ2-2; TRBD1 might be the D (6 bases). CDR1 and CDR2 from the germline V gene are MDHEN and SYDVKM. This CDR3 comprises 14 residues. Trimming pared 9 bases from V and 4 bases from J, leaving 15 bases between. The DNA for the CDR3 is TGTGCCAGTAGGACGGACAGACCCACCGGGGAGCTGTTTTTT. Translation: CASRTDRPTGELFF.

The chain couples TRBV19 to TRBJ2-3, with TRBD2 identical over 10 bases. Germline loops: CDR1 LNHDA, CDR2 SQIVND (reference sequence). V dropped 4 bases and J dropped 4; count of bases not matched to a gene: 5. CDR3 length: 15 residues. This chain's CDR3 is CASSRSGGAPDTQYF. The CDR3 nucleotides are TGTGCCAGTAGTAGAAGCGGGGGGGCCCCAGATACGCAGTATTTT. Complete variable domain (other parts from reference TRBV19 and TRBJ2-3): DGGITQSPKYLFRKEGQNVTLSCEQNLNHDAMYWYRQDPGQGLRLIYYSQIVNDFQKGDIAEGYSVSREKKESFPLTVTSAQKNPTAFYLCASSRSGGAPDTQYFGPGTRLTVL.

In its sample, this clone was seen once. The chain joins TRBV10-3 to TRBJ1-2; tentatively, D is TRBD1 (6 bases). The CDR3 extends over 16 amino acids. CDR1 is ENHRY, CDR2 SYGVKD, per germline. The V and J ends lost 2 bases and 3 bases respectively, with 16 bases between them. The CDR3 bases are TGTGCCATCAGTGAGGCCGAGAGAACAGGGTACTATGGCTACACCTTC. Its translation: CAISEAERTGYYGYTF.

The gene calls are TRBV7-3 and TRBJ2-3; a weak D match, TRBD2 (6 bases). Germline V gene data show CDR1 as SGHTA and CDR2 as FQGTGA. The CDR3 contains 14 residues. The V and J ends lost 2 bases and 2 bases respectively, with 8 bases between them. This CDR3 is CASSLSRDTDTQYF. The DNA for the CDR3 is TGTGCCAGCAGCTTATCGCGGGACACAGATACGCAGTATTTT.

The chain couples TRBV15 to TRBJ2-4; D not resolved. The CDR3 has 18 residues. Germline assignment: CDR1 LNHNV and CDR2 YYDKDF (reference sequence). Trimming pared 3 bases from V and 0 bases from J, leaving 18 bases between. The CDR3 spells CATSRPNQRQLAKNIQYF. CDR3 DNA sequence: TGTGCCACCAGCAGGCCCAACCAGAGGCAATTAGCCAAAAACATTCAGTACTTC.

The rearrangement links TRBV24-1 to TRBJ2-2; 9 nucleotides match TRBD1. CDR3 length: 18 amino acids. Per the germline V gene, CDR1 is KGHDR and CDR2 is SFDVKD. V gave up 3 bases and J gave up 3 bases; unmatched junction bases: 10. The CDR3 nucleotides are TGTGCCACCAGTGATCCAGGGATAGGGACAGGGTACACCGGGGAGCTGTTTTTT. Its translation: CATSDPGIGTGYTGELFF.

V gene TRBV6-2 or TRBV6-3 combines with J gene TRBJ2-7; possibly TRBD1 for D (6 bases). CDR1 is MNHEY and CDR2 is SVGEGT in the germline V gene. This CDR3 has 17 residues. Trimming stripped 2 bases from V and 5 bases from J, with 22 bases between. Here the CDR3 reads CASSYLLSGQRRNEQYF. DNA of the CDR3: TGTGCCAGCAGTTACCTCCTCTCAGGACAGAGAAGAAACGAGCAGTACTTC.

V usage is TRBV2 and J usage is TRBJ1-2, with 7 bases that match TRBD1. The ends lost 6 bases at V and 2 bases at J; junction bases unmatched: 9. The CDR3 loop spans 15 amino acids. Germline CDR1 SNHLY, CDR2 FYNNEI. The chain's CDR3 is CASSDRDSPNYGYTF. CDR3 sequence (DNA): TGTGCCAGCAGCGACCGGGACAGCCCAAACTATGGCTACACCTTC.

The chain employs TRBV6-1 and TRBJ2-7; TRBD2 agrees at 7 bases. This CDR3 is built from 21 residues. Germline V lookup: CDR1 MNHNS, CDR2 SASEGT. After removal of 0 bases from V and 4 bases from J, the junction contained 24 bases not matched to a gene. This CDR3 reads CASSEAHILWSWGREGYEQYF. The CDR3 DNA is TGTGCCAGCAGTGAAGCGCACATCCTTTGGTCTTGGGGGAGGGAAGGGTACGAGCAGTACTTC.

This clone was detected once. The V and J genes are TRBV2 and TRBJ2-5; the match to TRBD2 covers 7 bases. With 4 bases clipped from V and 3 bases from J, the junction kept 2 bases outside the gene matches. The germline V gene encodes CDR1 SNHLY and CDR2 FYNNEI. The CDR3 has 13 residues. CDR3 in DNA: TGTGCCAGCAGTGGGGACTACAAAGAGACCCAGTACTTC. The encoded protein is CASSGDYKETQYF.

The chain links TRBV15 to TRBJ1-5; TRBD1 aligns across 7 bases. Looked up from germline, CDR1 is LNHNV and CDR2 is YYDKDF (reference sequence). The CDR3 has 17 amino acids. J lost 5 bases, V lost 2 bases, and 12 bases had no gene match. CDR3 region: CATSRTRQTGNHQPQHF. Written as DNA, the CDR3 is TGTGCCACCAGCAGAACTAGACAGACAGGGAATCATCAGCCCCAGCATTTT.

This chain links TRBV30 with TRBJ1-5; D ambiguous. V gave up 3 bases and J gave up 3 bases, with 12 bases separating them. Germline values: CDR1 GTSNPN, CDR2 SVGIG (reference sequence). This CDR3 is built from 14 residues. Here the CDR3 reads CAWSTREANQPQHF. The CDR3 DNA reads TGTGCCTGGAGCACGAGGGAGGCCAATCAGCCCCAGCATTTT. Together with reference TRBV30 and TRBJ1-5, the CDR3 gives the full variable domain: SQTIHQWPATLVQPVGSPLSLECTVEGTSNPNLYWYRQAAGRGLQLLFYSVGIGQISSEVPQNLSASRPQDRQFILSSKKLLLSDSGFYLCAWSTREANQPQHFGDGTRLSIL.

The chain employs TRBV7-6 and TRBJ2-2; a weak D match, TRBD1 (6 bases). The CDR3 loop spans 17 amino acids. The germline V gene encodes CDR1 SGHVS and CDR2 FNYEAQ. Between the trimmed V and J ends, which lost 2 bases and 1 base, there was a span of 14 bases. This CDR3 reads CASSLISQTGNTGELFF. CDR3 DNA sequence: TGTGCCAGCAGCTTAATTAGCCAGACAGGGAACACCGGGGAGCTGTTTTTT.

This clone was recorded once. The rearrangement joins TRBV28 to TRBJ2-7; TRBD2 is a possible D gene (5 bases). The CDR3 covers 13 residues. Per the germline V gene, CDR1 is MDHEN and CDR2 is SYDVKM. V was cut by 6 bases and J by 6 bases, with 15 bases left in between. The CDR3: CASRLDGLGEQYF. The CDR3 DNA reads as TGTGCCAGCAGACTGGACGGACTTGGCGAGCAGTACTTC.

This chain joins TRBV7-6 and TRBJ1-3, with 9 positions matching TRBD1. V gave up 1 base and J gave up 0 bases; unmatched junction bases: 1. The CDR3 is 16 residues long. Germline V CDR1 and CDR2: SGHVS, FNYEAQ. The CDR3 protein is CASSLGTGDSGNTIYF. The DNA of the CDR3 is TGTGCCAGCAGCTTAGGGACAGGGGACTCTGGAAACACCATATATTTT.

V usage is TRBV4-2 and J usage is TRBJ2-3; possible D gene TRBD2, 5 bases. V was shortened by 1 base and J by 2 bases, with 16 bases between the two germline ends. The CDR3 has 17 amino acids. Germline V gene data show CDR1 as LGHNA and CDR2 as YNFKEQ. CDR3 region: CASSQGSRLHATDTQYF. CDR3 nucleotide sequence: TGTGCCAGCAGCCAAGGGTCTCGACTACACGCCACAGATACGCAGTATTTT.

This chain joins TRBV7-2 and TRBJ1-1; D is perhaps TRBD1 (5 bases). The V end lost 6 bases, the J end lost 4 bases, and 21 bases lay between the germline ends. CDR1 and CDR2 from the germline V gene are SGHTA and FQGNSA. This CDR3 contains 16 residues. DNA for the CDR3: TGTGCCAGCAGACGTCAACCCAGGGCGGTCCCCACTGAAGCTTTCTTT. Translation gives CASRRQPRAVPTEAFF.

This clone has a handful of counts. V gene TRBV19 combines with J gene TRBJ2-1; D is possibly TRBD1 (6 bases). Germline CDR1 reads LNHDA; CDR2 reads SQIVND (reference sequence). CDR3 length: 14 residues. Trimming removed 4 bases from V and 4 bases from J, with 11 bases in between. CDR3 DNA sequence: TGTGCCAGTAGTACAGGGGATGTGTACAATGAGCAGTTCTTC. Translating it yields CASSTGDVYNEQFF.

CDR3 DNA sequence: TGCAGCGTTGCACAGGGTATAGCTGAAGCTTTCTTT. Translating it yields CSVAQGIAEAFF. This chain links TRBV29-1 with TRBJ1-1; possible D gene TRBD1, 6 bases. Trimming shortened V by 4 bases and J by 6 bases, and 12 bases separated the two germline ends. Germline assignment: CDR1 SQVTM and CDR2 ANQGSEA. This CDR3 region has 12 residues.

This rearrangement joins TRBV6-2 or TRBV6-3 to TRBJ2-3; TRBD2 is a possible D gene (6 bases). The CDR3 contains 15 residues. Germline CDR1 reads MNHEY; CDR2 reads SVGEGT. V was clipped by 6 bases and J by 0 bases, with 13 bases between them. The CDR3 region is CASSPRGSSTDTQYF. In nucleotides, the CDR3 is TGTGCCAGCAGCCCCCGGGGGTCTAGCACAGATACGCAGTATTTT.